This is a list of T cell receptor beta chains from one sample in a study of T-cell reconstitution after alpha-beta-depleted transplantation in children. TCRdb reprocessed the PCR reads via MiXCR and lists one record per CDR3 protein. The sample holds 490,000 or so distinct CDR3 sequences, around 12% seen once. The specimen comprised PBMCs from the stem cell graft donor, sampled from the stem cell graft. All receptors come from a human donor who donated a stem cell graft to a child with combined immunodeficiency. Both conserved end residues are part of each CDR3. Fields, in order: CDR3 DNA, CDR3 protein, clone size, D gene, J gene, V gene. D genes are given only for firm matches. Where a row states a size, it is once, few, many or the class of an expanded clone; other rows omit it.

DNA: TGTGCCAGCAGTTTCTCATTGGGGGGTCAGCCCCAGCATTTT
CDR3: CASSFSLGGQPQHF
size: many
D: -
J: TRBJ1-5
V: TRBV12-3/TRBV12-4

DNA: TGTGCCACCAGTGACTCCGGGACTAGCGGGACCGTACTATACAATGAGCAGTTCTTC
CDR3: CATSDSGTSGTVLYNEQFF
size: -
D: TRBD2
J: TRBJ2-1
V: TRBV24-1

DNA: TGTGCCAGCAGTTTAGGAGGGGTCCACACTGAAGCTTTCTTT
CDR3: CASSLGGVHTEAFF
size: -
D: -
J: TRBJ1-1
V: TRBV12-3/TRBV12-4

DNA: TGTGCCAGCAGTTCATGGTCCTACAATGAGCAGTTCTTC
CDR3: CASSSWSYNEQFF
size: many
D: -
J: TRBJ2-1
V: TRBV12-3/TRBV12-4

DNA: TGTGCCAGCAGCCAAAGAGCGGACGGGAACACTGAAGCTTTCTTT
CDR3: CASSQRADGNTEAFF
size: -
D: -
J: TRBJ1-1
V: TRBV7-9

DNA: TGTGCCAGCAGCTTAAGGGGACAGACCGTGAATGAAAAACTGTTTTTT
CDR3: CASSLRGQTVNEKLFF
size: many
D: TRBD1
J: TRBJ1-4
V: TRBV7-3

DNA: TGTGCCAGCAGCTTAACGGGCGGGAACTACGAGCAGTACTTC
CDR3: CASSLTGGNYEQYF
size: many
D: -
J: TRBJ2-7
V: TRBV7-3

DNA: TGCGCCAGCAGCTTGAGTCGTGGAGTGATCTACGAGCAGTACTTC
CDR3: CASSLSRGVIYEQYF
size: -
D: -
J: TRBJ2-7
V: TRBV5-1

DNA: TGTGCCAGCAGCCAAGAGGAAGGATCTGGAAACACCATATATTTT
CDR3: CASSQEEGSGNTIYF
size: -
D: -
J: TRBJ1-3
V: TRBV3-1

DNA: TGCAGCGTTGGGAGAGGGGGGGCCAGAGAGACCCAGTACTTC
CDR3: CSVGRGGARETQYF
size: many
D: -
J: TRBJ2-5
V: TRBV29-1

DNA: TGTGCCAGCAGCCCCGACGGTTCCTACGAGCAGTACTTC
CDR3: CASSPDGSYEQYF
size: few
D: -
J: TRBJ2-7
V: TRBV11-3

DNA: TGTGCCAGCAGCTTCGGGGAGAGCACTGAAGCTTTCTTT
CDR3: CASSFGESTEAFF
size: many
D: -
J: TRBJ1-1
V: TRBV7-2

DNA: TGTGCCAGCAGTTTTCACTGGGACTCCTACAATGAGCAGTTCTTC
CDR3: CASSFHWDSYNEQFF
size: many
D: -
J: TRBJ2-1
V: TRBV12-3/TRBV12-4

DNA: TGCGCCAGCAGCCAAGAGGTTGGCTACGAGCAGTACTTC
CDR3: CASSQEVGYEQYF
size: many
D: -
J: TRBJ2-7
V: TRBV4-3

DNA: TGTGCCATCACGGCGGGACCGAACACCGGGGAGCTGTTTTTT
CDR3: CAITAGPNTGELFF
size: -
D: -
J: TRBJ2-2
V: TRBV10-3

DNA: TGCGCCAGCAGCCAAGGGACGGCTCTGCCCCTCCACTTT
CDR3: CASSQGTALPLHF
size: few
D: -
J: TRBJ1-6
V: TRBV4-3

DNA: TGCAGTGCTGTATACAGGGAAGCAGACGAGCAGTACTTC
CDR3: CSAVYREADEQYF
size: few
D: -
J: TRBJ2-7
V: TRBV20-1

DNA: TGTGCCAGCCGCCGGTTACAAGAGACCCAGTACTTC
CDR3: CASRRLQETQYF
size: -
D: -
J: TRBJ2-5
V: TRBV6-6

DNA: TGTGCCAGCAGTCCTCGGGACTGGAGCTCTGGGGCCAACGTCCTGACTTTC
CDR3: CASSPRDWSSGANVLTF
size: -
D: -
J: TRBJ2-6
V: TRBV12-3/TRBV12-4

DNA: TGCAGTGCGAGGACAGTCTCCTACGAGCAGTACTTC
CDR3: CSARTVSYEQYF
size: few
D: -
J: TRBJ2-7
V: TRBV20-1

DNA: TGCGCCAGCAGCCAGGTTGCCGCCGGGGGCACCTATGGCTACACCTTC
CDR3: CASSQVAAGGTYGYTF
size: few
D: -
J: TRBJ1-2
V: TRBV4-3

DNA: TGTGCCAGCAGCACCTTACTCCGGGACAAGGAGGGAAATGAGCAGTTCTTC
CDR3: CASSTLLRDKEGNEQFF
size: few
D: -
J: TRBJ2-1
V: TRBV28

DNA: TGTGCCTGGAGTGTACAGCTAGCGGGAAGGACCGGGGAGCTGTTTTTT
CDR3: CAWSVQLAGRTGELFF
size: many
D: TRBD2
J: TRBJ2-2
V: TRBV30

DNA: TGCAGCGTTTGGGACATTTACACCGGGGAGCTGTTTTTT
CDR3: CSVWDIYTGELFF
size: few
D: -
J: TRBJ2-2
V: TRBV29-1

DNA: TGTGCCTCGTCCCTGTGGGCCCGACGGGGAGATACGCAGTATTTT
CDR3: CASSLWARRGDTQYF
size: many
D: -
J: TRBJ2-3
V: TRBV12-3/TRBV12-4

DNA: TGCGCCAGCAGCTTGTACTCAGAGACCCAGTACTTC
CDR3: CASSLYSETQYF
size: few
D: -
J: TRBJ2-5
V: TRBV5-1

DNA: TGTGCCATCAGCCCAAATACCTACGAGCAGTACTTC
CDR3: CAISPNTYEQYF
size: few
D: -
J: TRBJ2-7
V: TRBV10-3

DNA: TGTGCCTGGAGTTTGGGGCTTTCCTCCGAGCAGTACTTC
CDR3: CAWSLGLSSEQYF
size: -
D: -
J: TRBJ2-7
V: TRBV30

DNA: TGTGCCAGCAGTAACCTCGTGGGGGGGGGCCAGTACTTC
CDR3: CASSNLVGGGQYF
size: -
D: -
J: TRBJ2-7
V: TRBV6-2/TRBV6-3

DNA: TGTGCCTGGAGTGCAGGGGCGGCCTATAATTCACCCCTCCACTTT
CDR3: CAWSAGAAYNSPLHF
size: few
D: -
J: TRBJ1-6
V: TRBV30

DNA: TGTGCCAGCAGTTACGGGACTAGCGGGAGCGTGGGAGTTAGCACAGATACGCAGTATTTT
CDR3: CASSYGTSGSVGVSTDTQYF
size: few
D: TRBD2
J: TRBJ2-3
V: TRBV6-2/TRBV6-3

DNA: TGCAGTGCTAACGCTAGACTAGGAACCGGGGAGCTGTTTTTT
CDR3: CSANARLGTGELFF
size: few
D: -
J: TRBJ2-2
V: TRBV20-1

DNA: TGTGCCAGCAGTTTATCGGGTTATACTGAAGCTTTCTTT
CDR3: CASSLSGYTEAFF
size: -
D: -
J: TRBJ1-1
V: TRBV27

DNA: TGTGCCAGCCAGGGCTTCACAGATACGCAGTATTTT
CDR3: CASQGFTDTQYF
size: many
D: -
J: TRBJ2-3
V: TRBV9

DNA: TGTGCCAGCTCATTTTGGGGCCGTTACAATGAGCAGTTCTTC
CDR3: CASSFWGRYNEQFF
size: -
D: -
J: TRBJ2-1
V: TRBV18

DNA: TGCGCCAGCAGCCAAGGGCCGGGAAGCCGCGGCGAGCAGTACTTC
CDR3: CASSQGPGSRGEQYF
size: -
D: -
J: TRBJ2-7
V: TRBV4-1

DNA: TGTGCCAGCAGGACTACCGGGCAGGACTGGGGCTACACCTTC
CDR3: CASRTTGQDWGYTF
size: -
D: -
J: TRBJ1-2
V: TRBV12-3/TRBV12-4

DNA: TGTGCCAGCGTCGAGAGGTTCTCTGGGGCCAACGTCCTGACTTTC
CDR3: CASVERFSGANVLTF
size: -
D: -
J: TRBJ2-6
V: TRBV12-3/TRBV12-4

DNA: TGTGCCAGTACACAGGGAGCCCAAGAGACCCAGTACTTC
CDR3: CASTQGAQETQYF
size: -
D: -
J: TRBJ2-5
V: TRBV12-3/TRBV12-4

DNA: TGCGCCAGCAGCCAAGATGTTACAGGGGATTACAATGAGCAGTTCTTC
CDR3: CASSQDVTGDYNEQFF
size: many
D: TRBD1
J: TRBJ2-1
V: TRBV4-3

DNA: TGTGCCAGCAGCTCCCCGGGACAGGGCTTCACCGGGGAGCTGTTTTTT
CDR3: CASSSPGQGFTGELFF
size: -
D: TRBD1
J: TRBJ2-2
V: TRBV5-5

DNA: TGTGCCAGCAGCTTAATCAGCAGGGAAGGCGGCTACACCTTC
CDR3: CASSLISREGGYTF
size: -
D: -
J: TRBJ1-2
V: TRBV7-2

DNA: TGTGCCAGCAGCTGGTTAGGGGGGGAAAACTACGAGCAGTACTTC
CDR3: CASSWLGGENYEQYF
size: -
D: -
J: TRBJ2-7
V: TRBV7-8

DNA: TGTGCCAGCAGCTTCCAGGGTCTCGGGAGCAATCAGCCCCAGCATTTT
CDR3: CASSFQGLGSNQPQHF
size: few
D: -
J: TRBJ1-5
V: TRBV5-6

DNA: TGTGCCAGCAGTTTAACCCGGACAGGGGGCTACGAGCAGTACTTC
CDR3: CASSLTRTGGYEQYF
size: many
D: TRBD1
J: TRBJ2-7
V: TRBV12-3/TRBV12-4

DNA: TGTGCCAGCAGTGACCACTACAATGAGCAGTTCTTC
CDR3: CASSDHYNEQFF
size: few
D: -
J: TRBJ2-1
V: TRBV12-3/TRBV12-4

DNA: TGTGTCAGCAGTTTAGCGGGCCAGGCCAAACTGTTTTTT
CDR3: CVSSLAGQAKLFF
size: -
D: -
J: TRBJ1-4
V: TRBV12-3/TRBV12-4

DNA: TGTGCCAGCAGCCAAGCGACAACTTACGAGCAGTACTTC
CDR3: CASSQATTYEQYF
size: many
D: -
J: TRBJ2-7
V: TRBV4-2

DNA: TGTGCCAGCAGCTTAGGAAACTACAGGGGCGCCCAGCCCCAGCATTTT
CDR3: CASSLGNYRGAQPQHF
size: many
D: TRBD1
J: TRBJ1-5
V: TRBV7-9

DNA: TGTGCCAGCAGTTACATCGGTACGCAGTATTTT
CDR3: CASSYIGTQYF
size: many
D: -
J: TRBJ2-3
V: TRBV6-2/TRBV6-3

DNA: TGTGCCAGCAGTAAAGAAACAGGGAGAAAACTGTTTTTT
CDR3: CASSKETGRKLFF
size: few
D: -
J: TRBJ1-4
V: TRBV6-1

DNA: TGTGCCAGCAGCTTAGTCGGGACAGGCCCAATCGGGGAGCTGTTTTTT
CDR3: CASSLVGTGPIGELFF
size: -
D: TRBD1
J: TRBJ2-2
V: TRBV7-9

DNA: TGTGCCAGCAGCTTCTCGACGGAGACCCAGTACTTC
CDR3: CASSFSTETQYF
size: few
D: -
J: TRBJ2-5
V: TRBV7-2

DNA: TGTGCCAGCGCAACTAGCGGGAGTAACGAGCAGTACTTC
CDR3: CASATSGSNEQYF
size: few
D: TRBD2
J: TRBJ2-7
V: TRBV7-9

DNA: TGTGCCATCAGTGCAGTAGCGGGGGGACTCGAAGGAGGCGAGCAGTACTTC
CDR3: CAISAVAGGLEGGEQYF
size: few
D: TRBD2
J: TRBJ2-7
V: TRBV10-3

DNA: TGTGCCAGCGTGGGGACTAGCGGGAGGGTGTCAGAGACCCAGTACTTC
CDR3: CASVGTSGRVSETQYF
size: -
D: TRBD2
J: TRBJ2-5
V: TRBV7-9

DNA: TGTGCCACCAGCAGAGATATTTCGCAGCAGCCCCAGCATTTT
CDR3: CATSRDISQQPQHF
size: -
D: -
J: TRBJ1-5
V: TRBV15

DNA: TGTGCCAGCAGTTTTGAGGGCCCATACGAGCAGTACTTC
CDR3: CASSFEGPYEQYF
size: many
D: -
J: TRBJ2-7
V: TRBV28

DNA: TGTGCCAGCAGCGTTCTAGCGGGATCGGCCTACAATGAGCAGTTCTTC
CDR3: CASSVLAGSAYNEQFF
size: many
D: TRBD2
J: TRBJ2-1
V: TRBV9

DNA: TGTGCCAGCAGACAGGGGGACGGACACGCGAACACCGGGGAGCTGTTTTTT
CDR3: CASRQGDGHANTGELFF
size: -
D: TRBD1
J: TRBJ2-2
V: TRBV6-2/TRBV6-3